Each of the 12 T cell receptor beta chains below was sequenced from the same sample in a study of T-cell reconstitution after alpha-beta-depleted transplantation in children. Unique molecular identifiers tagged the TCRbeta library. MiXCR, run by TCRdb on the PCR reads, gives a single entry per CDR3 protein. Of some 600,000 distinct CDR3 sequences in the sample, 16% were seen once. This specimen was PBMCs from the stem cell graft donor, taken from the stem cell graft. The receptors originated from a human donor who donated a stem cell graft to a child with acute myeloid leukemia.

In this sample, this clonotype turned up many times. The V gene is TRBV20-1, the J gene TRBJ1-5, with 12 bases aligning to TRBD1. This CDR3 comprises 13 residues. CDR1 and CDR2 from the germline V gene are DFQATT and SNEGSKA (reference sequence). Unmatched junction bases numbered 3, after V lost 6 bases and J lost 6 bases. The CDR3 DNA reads TGCAGTGCGGAGGGACAGGGGGCTCAGCCCCAGCATTTT. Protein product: CSAEGQGAQPQHF.

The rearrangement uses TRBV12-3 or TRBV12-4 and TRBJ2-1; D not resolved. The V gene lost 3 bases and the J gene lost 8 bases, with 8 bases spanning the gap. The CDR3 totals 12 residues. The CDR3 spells CASSFKGHEQFF. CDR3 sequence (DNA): TGTGCCAGCAGTTTTAAGGGCCATGAGCAGTTCTTC.

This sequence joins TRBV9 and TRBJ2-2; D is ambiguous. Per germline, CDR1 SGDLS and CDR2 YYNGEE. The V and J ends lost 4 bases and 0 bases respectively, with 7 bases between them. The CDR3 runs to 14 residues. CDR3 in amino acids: CASSLNTNTGELFF. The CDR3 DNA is TGTGCCAGCAGCCTCAACACGAACACCGGGGAGCTGTTTTTT.

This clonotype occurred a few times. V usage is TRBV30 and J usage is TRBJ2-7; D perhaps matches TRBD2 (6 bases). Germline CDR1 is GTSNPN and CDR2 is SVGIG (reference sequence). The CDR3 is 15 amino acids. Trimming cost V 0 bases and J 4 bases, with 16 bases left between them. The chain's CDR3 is CAWSVPREITYEQYF. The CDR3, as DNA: TGTGCCTGGAGTGTACCCCGGGAGATAACTTACGAGCAGTACTTC.

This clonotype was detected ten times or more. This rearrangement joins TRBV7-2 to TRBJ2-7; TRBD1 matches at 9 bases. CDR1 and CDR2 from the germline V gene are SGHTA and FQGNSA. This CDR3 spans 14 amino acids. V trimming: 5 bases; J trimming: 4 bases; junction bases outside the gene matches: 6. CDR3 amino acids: CASSQGQGFYEQYV. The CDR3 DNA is TGTGCCAGCAGCCAAGGACAGGGGTTTTACGAGCAGTACGTC.

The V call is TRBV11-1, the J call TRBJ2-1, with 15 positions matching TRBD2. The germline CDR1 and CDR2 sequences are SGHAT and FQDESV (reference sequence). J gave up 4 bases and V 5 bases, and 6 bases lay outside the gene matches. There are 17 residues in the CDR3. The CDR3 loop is CASSIGTSGGLYNEQFF. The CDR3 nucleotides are TGTGCCAGCAGCATCGGGACTAGCGGGGGGCTTTACAATGAGCAGTTCTTC.

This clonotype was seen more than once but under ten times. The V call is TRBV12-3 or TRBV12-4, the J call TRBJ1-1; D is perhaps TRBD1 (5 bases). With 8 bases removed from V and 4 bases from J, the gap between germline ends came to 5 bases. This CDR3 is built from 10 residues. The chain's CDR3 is CASGGTEAFF. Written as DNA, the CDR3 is TGTGCCAGCGGGGGCACTGAAGCTTTCTTT.

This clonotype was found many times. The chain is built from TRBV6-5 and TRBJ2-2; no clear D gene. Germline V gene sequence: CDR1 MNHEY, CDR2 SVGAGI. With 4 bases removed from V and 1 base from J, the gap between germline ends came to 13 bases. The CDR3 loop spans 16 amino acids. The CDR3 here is CASSSLTERNTGELFF. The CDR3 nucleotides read TGTGCCAGCAGTTCGCTGACCGAACGGAACACCGGGGAGCTGTTTTTT.

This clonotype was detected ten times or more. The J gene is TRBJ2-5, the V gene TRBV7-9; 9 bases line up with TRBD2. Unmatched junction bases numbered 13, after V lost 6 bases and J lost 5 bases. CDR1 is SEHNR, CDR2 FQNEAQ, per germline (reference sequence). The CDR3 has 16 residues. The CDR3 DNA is TGTGCCAGCAGATCAACCAATAGCGGGGGTCAGGAGACCCAGTACTTC. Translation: CASRSTNSGGQETQYF.

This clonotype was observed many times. CDR3 bases: TGCAGTGCATATAGCGGGGGACGCTCCTACAATGAGCAGTTCTTC. Translation gives CSAYSGGRSYNEQFF. The V and J genes are TRBV20-1 and TRBJ2-1; TRBD2 aligns across 9 bases. The CDR3 sequence is 15 residues long. Germline lookup yields CDR1 DFQATT and CDR2 SNEGSKA (reference sequence). V was pared by 6 bases and J by 0 bases, with 6 bases of the junction left unmatched.

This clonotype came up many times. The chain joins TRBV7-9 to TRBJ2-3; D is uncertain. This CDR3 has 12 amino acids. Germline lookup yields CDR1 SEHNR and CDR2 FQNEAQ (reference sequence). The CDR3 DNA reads TGTGTGGTTCAACTCCTCACAGATACGCAGTATTTT. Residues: CVVQLLTDTQYF.

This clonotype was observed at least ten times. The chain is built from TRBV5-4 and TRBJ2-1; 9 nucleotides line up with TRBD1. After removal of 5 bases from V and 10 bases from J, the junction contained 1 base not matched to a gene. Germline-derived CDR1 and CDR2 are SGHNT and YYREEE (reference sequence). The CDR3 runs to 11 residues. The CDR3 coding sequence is TGTGCCAGCAGGGACAGGGGCGAGCAGTTCTTC. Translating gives CASRDRGEQFF.